This is a list of T cell receptor beta chains from one sample in a study of fetal regulatory T cell absence and autoimmunity. Clones were read by immunoSEQ multiplex PCR, and TCRdb kept only the in-frame ones, dropping some. The table lists around 100,000 clones, more than 70% of them singletons, with 2% in the top ten. Sample: pancreas tissue. The origin of the receptors is a male donor with IPEX syndrome. Each CDR3 is given with its conserved first and last residue. D genes are given only for firm matches. For some rows the clone size is stated as once, few or many, or as a class when expanded; others skip it.

v_call	d_call	j_call	clone_size	cdr3_aa	cdr3_nt
TRBV30	-	TRBJ1-5	once	CAWSVREGRYSNQPQHF	TGTGCCTGGAGTGTAAGAGAGGGCAGGTATAGCAATCAGCCCCAGCATTTT
TRBV6-1	TRBD2	TRBJ2-5	-	CASSERGLAVQETQYF	TGTGCCAGCAGTGAAAGGGGACTAGCGGTTCAAGAGACCCAGTACTTC
TRBV10-3	-	TRBJ1-4	few	CAISAGDEKLFF	TGTGCCATCAGTGCAGGGGATGAAAAACTGTTTTTT
TRBV10-3	-	TRBJ2-6	-	CAISPSSGANVLTF	TGTGCCATCAGCCCAAGCTCTGGGGCCAACGTCCTGACTTTC
TRBV10-3	-	TRBJ1-1	-	CAISKLQGTEAFF	TGTGCCATCAGTAAATTACAGGGAACTGAAGCTTTCTTT
TRBV4-1	-	TRBJ2-3	once	CASSQELAPYNTDTQYF	TGCGCCAGCAGCCAAGAGCTAGCGCCCTACAACACAGATACGCAGTATTTT
TRBV19	-	TRBJ1-2	-	CASSIGQALYGYTF	TGTGCCAGTAGTATAGGACAGGCCCTCTATGGCTACACCTTC
TRBV5-1	TRBD2	TRBJ2-7	-	CASSWGLADEQYF	TGCGCCAGCAGCTGGGGACTAGCGGACGAGCAGTACTTC
TRBV7-6	TRBD2	TRBJ2-7	-	CASSPLAGEYEQYF	TGTGCCAGCAGCCCACTAGCGGGGGAGTACGAGCAGTACTTC
TRBV7-6	TRBD2	TRBJ2-1	-	CASSLELAGGSNEQFF	TGTGCCAGCAGCTTGGAACTAGCGGGAGGTAGCAATGAGCAGTTCTTC
TRBV27	TRBD1	TRBJ2-7	-	CASNYAGTGNPYEQYF	TGTGCCAGCAATTACGCCGGGACAGGAAACCCCTACGAGCAGTACTTC
TRBV19	-	TRBJ2-7	-	CASSIGGSYEQYF	TGTGCCAGTAGTATAGGGGGCTCCTACGAGCAGTACTTC
TRBV5-1	-	TRBJ2-7	-	CASSSPTEQYF	TGCGCCAGCAGCTCTCCGACCGAGCAGTACTTC
TRBV7-9	TRBD2	TRBJ2-3	once	CASSSRRTSGTETQYF	TGTGCCAGCAGCTCCCGGAGGACTAGCGGGACGGAAACGCAGTATTTT
TRBV5-1	-	TRBJ2-7	-	CASSPRPGATYEQYF	TGCGCCAGCAGCCCCCGGCCGGGGGCCACCTACGAGCAGTACTTC